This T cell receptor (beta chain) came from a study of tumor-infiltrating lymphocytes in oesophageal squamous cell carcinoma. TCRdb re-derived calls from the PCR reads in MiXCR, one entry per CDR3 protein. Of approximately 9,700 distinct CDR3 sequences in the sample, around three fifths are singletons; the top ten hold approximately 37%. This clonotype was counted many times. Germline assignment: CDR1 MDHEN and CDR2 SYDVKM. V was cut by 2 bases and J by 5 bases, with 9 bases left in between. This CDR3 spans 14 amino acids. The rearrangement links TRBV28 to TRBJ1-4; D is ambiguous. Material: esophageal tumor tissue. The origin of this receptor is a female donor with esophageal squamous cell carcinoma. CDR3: CASSLRLRNEKLFF. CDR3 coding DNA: TGTGCCAGCAGTTTAAGACTGAGAAATGAAAAACTGTTTTTT.